The 30 T cell receptor beta chains reported below all come from one sample, sequenced in a study of shared clonotypes between healthy human individuals. Sequenced by immunoSEQ multiplex PCR; TCRdb stores in-frame clones only, minus some. Among 650,000 to 800,000 clones listed, over 55% were seen once. Specimen: memory CD4+ T cells sorted from blood. Subset defined: CD45RA-negative fraction. Receptors originate from a woman aged 30 to 39 in good health.

The chain recombines TRBV7-2 with TRBJ1-4; D is unresolved. This CDR3 contains 15 residues. V gave up 1 base and J gave up 0 bases, with 6 bases separating them. From germline, CDR1 is SGHTA and CDR2 FQGNSA. CDR3 protein: CASSLVPSTNEKLFF. The CDR3 coding sequence is TGTGCCAGCAGCTTAGTTCCATCAACTAATGAAAAACTGTTTTTT. Together with reference TRBV7-2 and TRBJ1-4, the CDR3 gives the full variable domain: GAGVSQSPSNKVTEKGKDVELRCDPISGHTALYWYRQSLGQGLEFLIYFQGNSAPDKSGLPSDRFSAERTGGSVSTLTIQRTQQEDSAVYLCASSLVPSTNEKLFFGSGTQLSVL.

This rearrangement joins TRBV9 to TRBJ2-3, with a possible D match to TRBD2 (6 bases). CDR1 is SGDLS and CDR2 is YYNGEE in the germline V gene. V lost 0 bases to trimming and J lost 2 bases, with 13 bases between them. CDR3 length: 16 amino acids. The DNA for the CDR3 is TGTGCCAGCAGCGTAGTTCCGGGACTGCCCACAGATACGCAGTATTTT. Protein: CASSVVPGLPTDTQYF.

The chain is built from TRBV29-1 and TRBJ2-2; D is ambiguous. The germline CDR1 and CDR2 sequences are SQVTM and ANQGSEA. The CDR3 loop spans 15 amino acids. V was pared by 7 bases and J by 0 bases, with 15 bases between. The CDR3 sequence: CSARSLFANTGELFF. DNA for the CDR3: TGCAGCGCCCGGTCCCTTTTCGCGAACACCGGGGAGCTGTTTTTT.

V gene TRBV5-4 combines with J gene TRBJ2-2; 12 nucleotides align to TRBD2. The CDR3 spans 15 residues. J was trimmed by 6 bases and V by 4 bases; bases with no gene match: 4. Germline V gene lookup returns CDR1 SGHNT and CDR2 YYREEE (reference sequence). CDR3 in DNA: TGTGCCAGCAGCCAACCTAGCGGGAGGGCCGGGGAGCTGTTTTTT. Translation gives CASSQPSGRAGELFF. The whole variable domain, filled in from reference TRBV5-4 and TRBJ2-2, reads ETGVTQSPTHLIKTRGQQVTLRCSSQSGHNTVSWYQQALGQGPQFIFQYYREEENGRGNFPPRFSGLQFPNYSSELNVNALELDDSALYLCASSQPSGRAGELFFGEGSRLTVL.

The V call is TRBV2, the J call TRBJ1-5; 7 bases map to TRBD1. CDR1 is SNHLY, CDR2 FYNNEI, per germline. CDR3 length equals 14 residues. Trimming cost V 5 bases and J 5 bases; bases outside gene matches: 6. The CDR3 DNA is TGTGCCAGCAGTTACCCAGGGGGAGATCAGCCCCAGCATTTT. This codes for CASSYPGGDQPQHF.

The CDR3 region is CASSPASVPYEQYF. The CDR3 DNA reads TGTGCCAGCAGTCCCGCCAGCGTCCCCTACGAGCAGTACTTC. The chain combines TRBV28 with TRBJ2-7; D not resolved. V gave up 5 bases and J gave up 2 bases, with 13 bases separating them. This CDR3 is built from 14 residues. Germline CDR1 is MDHEN and CDR2 is SYDVKM.

Concerning this clone: In the same sample, other DNA sequences code for this CDR3. The V gene is TRBV30, the J gene TRBJ2-3; TRBD2 is a possible D gene (5 bases). CDR1 is GTSNPN and CDR2 is SVGIG in the germline V gene (reference sequence). CDR3 length equals 13 residues. V was trimmed by 5 bases and J by 0 bases, leaving 9 bases between them. Written as DNA, the CDR3 is TGTGCCTGGTCTGGCGGGAGCACAGATACGCAGTATTTT. It is translated as CAWSGGSTDTQYF.

The chain is built from TRBV19 and TRBJ1-3; D is perhaps TRBD1 (5 bases). Between the trimmed V and J ends, which lost 3 bases and 2 bases, there was a span of 11 bases. Germline V gene data show CDR1 as LNHDA and CDR2 as SQIVND (reference sequence). The CDR3 covers 15 residues. The DNA for the CDR3 is TGTGCCAGTAGTATCTCAGCACAGGCTGGAAACACCATATATTTT. It specifies CASSISAQAGNTIYF.

This clone was seen a handful of times. V gene TRBV19 combines with J gene TRBJ2-2; either TRBD1 or TRBD2 may supply D (5 bases each). The germline gives CDR1 LNHDA, CDR2 SQIVND (reference sequence). This CDR3 region has 16 residues. Trimming shortened V by 7 bases and J by 5 bases, and 20 bases separated the two germline ends. CDR3 sequence reads: CASNSPGRTATGELFF. CDR3 nucleotide sequence: TGTGCCAGTAACTCCCCGGGACGGACGGCGACCGGGGAGCTGTTTTTT.

The rearrangement joins TRBV18 to TRBJ2-1, with D possibly being TRBD2 (5 bases). This CDR3 is built from 15 residues. Looked up from germline, CDR1 is KGHSH and CDR2 is LQKENI. V lost 2 bases and J lost 0, with 8 bases in between. CDR3 coding DNA: TGTGCCAGCTCACCAGAGGGTGTCTCCTACAATGAGCAGTTCTTC. Protein sequence: CASSPEGVSYNEQFF.

This clone was seen once. The V gene is TRBV11-2, the J gene TRBJ2-5; 7 bases map to TRBD2. Germline values: CDR1 SGHAT, CDR2 FQNNGV. The CDR3 has 15 amino acids. V lost 5 bases to trimming and J lost 4 bases; unmatched junction nucleotides: 10. Written as DNA, the CDR3 is TGTGCCAGCAGCCCATTAGCGGGCCTTGTAGAGACCCAGTACTTC. It yields the protein CASSPLAGLVETQYF.

This clone was observed many times. J is TRBJ2-3 and V is TRBV5-8; no clear D gene. The CDR3 extends over 14 amino acids. CDR1 is SGHTS, CDR2 YDEGEE, per germline. The V end lost 0 bases, the J end lost 6 bases, and 11 bases lay between the germline ends. The CDR3: CASSLGQAPDTQYF. The CDR3 DNA reads TGTGCCAGCAGCTTGGGTCAAGCGCCGGATACGCAGTATTTT.

The V and J genes are TRBV6-1 and TRBJ2-2, with 8 nucleotides matching TRBD1. CDR3 length: 12 residues. Germline V lookup: CDR1 MNHNS, CDR2 SASEGT. The junction had 1 base not matched to a gene; V was cut back by 5 bases and J by 8 bases. For the CDR3, the DNA is TGTGCCAGCAGTCAGGGGGCTGGGGAGCTGTTTTTT. Translated, it gives CASSQGAGELFF.

The chain has TRBV4-2 and TRBJ2-1; TRBD1 is a possible D gene (6 bases). The germline V and J ends were trimmed by 4 bases and 7 bases, with 17 bases remaining between them. Germline values: CDR1 LGHNA, CDR2 YNFKEQ. The CDR3 totals 15 residues. The CDR3 spells CASSLNAQGLNEQFF. The CDR3 nucleotides are TGTGCCAGCAGCCTCAACGCACAGGGTTTGAATGAGCAGTTCTTC.

This clone appeared many times. The J gene is TRBJ1-5, the V gene TRBV25-1; D is uncertain. Germline CDR1 is MGHDK and CDR2 is SYGVNS. With 3 bases removed from V and 4 bases from J, the gap between germline ends came to 13 bases. The CDR3 extends over 15 amino acids. The CDR3, as DNA: TGTGCCAGCAGTGATACCCTCAACGGGAATCAGCCCCAGCATTTT. Protein sequence: CASSDTLNGNQPQHF.

The gene calls are TRBV28 and TRBJ2-7; D may be TRBD2 (6 bases). There are 15 residues in the CDR3. Trimming took 4 bases from V and 1 from J, leaving 14 bases between them. Germline V gene lookup returns CDR1 MDHEN and CDR2 SYDVKM. In DNA, the CDR3 is TGTGCCAGCAGTTATACAGGCGGGGTTTCCTACGAGCAGTACTTC. Translated, it gives CASSYTGGVSYEQYF. Looking up the rest from reference TRBV28 and TRBJ2-7 gives the full variable domain: DVKVTQSSRYLVKRTGEKVFLECVQDMDHENMFWYRQDPGLGLRLIYFSYDVKMKEKGDIPEGYSVSREKKERFSLILESASTNQTSMYLCASSYTGGVSYEQYFGPGTRLTVT.

The rearrangement links TRBV6-6 to TRBJ1-3, with 7 bases fitting TRBD1. CDR1 is MNHNY, CDR2 SVGAGI, per germline (reference sequence). With 4 bases clipped from V and 4 bases from J, the junction kept 7 bases outside the gene matches. There are 15 residues in the CDR3. The CDR3 sequence is CASSSQGDRGNTIYF. DNA for the CDR3: TGTGCCAGCAGTTCCCAGGGGGATAGGGGAAACACCATATATTTT.

The chain couples TRBV11-2 to TRBJ2-2; D gene unclear. V lost 4 bases and J lost 3, with 3 bases in between. The CDR3 length is 12 residues. Per germline, CDR1 SGHAT and CDR2 FQNNGV. CDR3 nucleotides: TGTGCCAGCAGCTGGGACACCGGGGAGCTGTTTTTT. Protein: CASSWDTGELFF.

CDR3 sequence (DNA): TGTGCCAGCAGTCAGATGTCCTGGGTCCCCACAGATACGCAGTATTTT. It codes for CASSQMSWVPTDTQYF. The chain combines TRBV2 with TRBJ2-3; D not resolved. Germline loops: CDR1 SNHLY, CDR2 FYNNEI. V lost 5 bases and J lost 2, with 17 bases in between. The CDR3 has 16 amino acids.

The gene calls are TRBV28 and TRBJ2-1; 13 nucleotides align to TRBD2. Per the germline V gene, CDR1 is MDHEN and CDR2 is SYDVKM. The V segment lost 3 bases and the J segment 4 bases; nucleotides outside the gene matches: 15. This CDR3 has 20 amino acids. The CDR3 DNA follows: TGTGCCAGCAGTTTGGGCGATCTGACTAGCGGGAGGTTGAATTACAATGAGCAGTTCTTC. Protein: CASSLGDLTSGRLNYNEQFF.

The gene calls are TRBV7-2 and TRBJ2-5; no clear D gene. The CDR3 has 12 amino acids. Looked up from germline, CDR1 is SGHTA and CDR2 is FQGNSA. V shed 5 bases and J shed 5 bases, with 9 bases lying between them. The CDR3 DNA is TGTGCCAGCAGCCGTCGTAGGGAGACCCAGTACTTC. Its protein is CASSRRRETQYF. Looking up the rest from reference TRBV7-2 and TRBJ2-5 gives the full variable domain: GAGVSQSPSNKVTEKGKDVELRCDPISGHTALYWYRQSLGQGLEFLIYFQGNSAPDKSGLPSDRFSAERTGGSVSTLTIQRTQQEDSAVYLCASSRRRETQYFGPGTRLLVL.

The V and J genes are TRBV5-1 and TRBJ2-2; 8 bases map to TRBD2. J lost 6 bases, V lost 0 bases, and 4 bases had no gene match. CDR1 and CDR2 (germline): SGHRS, YFSETQ. The CDR3 consists of 15 residues. CDR3 protein: CASSLVAGGSGELFF. CDR3 DNA sequence: TGCGCCAGCAGCTTGGTTGCGGGAGGCTCCGGGGAGCTGTTTTTT.

This clone was counted only a few times. V gene TRBV6-1 combines with J gene TRBJ2-7, with 12 bases fitting TRBD2. Germline CDR1 MNHNS, CDR2 SASEGT. This CDR3 region has 16 residues. The V gene end was trimmed by 2 bases and the J gene end by 4 bases; junction bases not matched to a gene: 6. DNA for the CDR3: TGTGCCAGCAGTGAACCTCTAGCGGGAGGGGTATACGAGCAGTACTTC. This codes for CASSEPLAGGVYEQYF.

The chain recombines TRBV2 with TRBJ1-2; D is perhaps TRBD1 (5 bases). Trimming removed 5 bases from V and 7 bases from J, with 14 bases in between. Germline CDR1 is SNHLY and CDR2 is FYNNEI. The CDR3 runs to 13 residues. In DNA, the CDR3 is TGTGCCAGCAGTACCAGGGAACGAGGTGGCTACACCTTC. Translating it yields CASSTRERGGYTF. The full variable domain, in which reference TRBV2 and TRBJ1-2 provide the parts outside the CDR3, is EPEVTQTPSHQVTQMGQEVILRCVPISNHLYFYWYRQILGQKVEFLVSFYNNEISEKSEIFDDQFSVERPDGSNFTLKIRSTKLEDSAMYFCASSTRERGGYTFGSGTRLTVV.

This chain links TRBV7-2 with TRBJ2-7; D is unresolved. In germline, CDR1 is SGHTA, CDR2 FQGNSA. This CDR3 is 12 amino acids long. Trimming removed 3 bases from V and 5 bases from J, with 8 bases in between. CDR3 protein: CASSFLFHEQYF. In DNA form, the CDR3 reads TGTGCCAGCAGCTTTCTCTTCCACGAGCAGTACTTC.

CDR3 protein: CASSLAPGQGPQGYGYTF. The CDR3 coding sequence is TGCGCCAGCAGCTTGGCACCGGGACAGGGGCCACAAGGCTATGGCTACACCTTC. This rearrangement joins TRBV5-1 to TRBJ1-2; 10 bases map to TRBD1. V trimming: 0 bases; J trimming: 4 bases; junction bases outside the gene matches: 12. Germline V gene lookup returns CDR1 SGHRS and CDR2 YFSETQ. This CDR3 is built from 18 residues.

The chain has TRBV10-2 and TRBJ2-1; 8 nucleotides agree with TRBD1. This CDR3 contains 13 residues. The V and J ends lost 8 bases and 7 bases, in that order; junction bases with no gene match: 7. Germline loops: CDR1 WSHSY, CDR2 SAAADI. CDR3 sequence: CASAGTGINEQFF. The CDR3 DNA reads as TGCGCCAGCGCCGGGACAGGAATTAATGAGCAGTTCTTC.

V usage is TRBV28 and J usage is TRBJ2-7, with a tentative D call TRBD2 (5 bases). This CDR3 region has 16 residues. V shed 6 bases and J shed 6 bases, with 24 bases lying between them. Germline V gene lookup returns CDR1 MDHEN and CDR2 SYDVKM. The CDR3 DNA is TGTGCCAGCAGCCTGCCCCGTGCGAGCGGCCATGGCGAGCAGTACTTC. Protein: CASSLPRASGHGEQYF.

The genes are TRBV11-3 and TRBJ2-7; 11 positions agree with TRBD1. Trimming removed 5 bases from V and 0 bases from J; junction bases left unmatched: 3. Germline values: CDR1 SGHNT, CDR2 YENEEA. The CDR3 totals 15 residues. This CDR3 reads CASSTGQGASYEQYF. The CDR3, as DNA: TGTGCCAGCAGCACCGGACAGGGGGCCTCCTACGAGCAGTACTTC.

The chain uses TRBV7-9 and TRBJ2-5, with D possibly matching TRBD2 (5 bases). Germline-derived CDR1 and CDR2 are SEHNR and FQNEAQ (reference sequence). Trimming removed 3 bases at V and 1 base at J, with 9 bases between. The CDR3 is 14 amino acids. CDR3 nucleotides: TGTGCCAGCAGCTTCGAGGGAACCCAAGAGACCCAGTACTTC. It yields the protein CASSFEGTQETQYF.